These T cell receptor beta chains were read from a single sample in a study of blood T cell repertoires in COVID-19. The assay was immunoSEQ multiplex PCR, and TCRdb's table has in-frame clones only and misses some. Among 240,000 or so clones listed, around 90% were seen once. The sample comprised peripheral blood. The receptors were gathered from a woman under 40 with acute or convalescent COVID-19. CDR3s include the opening cysteine and the closing phenylalanine or tryptophan. D genes are given only for firm matches. The listing skips clone size in some rows; elsewhere it reads once, few, many or a size class.

clone size,V gene,J gene,D gene,CDR3 protein,CDR3 DNA
NA,TRBV25-1,TRBJ2-5,TRBD1,CASSELRSGDRGETQYF,TGTGCCAGCAGTGAATTGCGGTCGGGGGACAGGGGAGAGACCCAGTACTTC
NA,TRBV7-9,TRBJ2-7,TRBD2,CASAGGIGYEQYF,TGTGCCAGCGCGGGGGGGATTGGGTACGAGCAGTACTTC
NA,TRBV15,TRBJ2-1,TRBD2,CATSRFSGLLSYNEQFF,TGTGCCACCAGCAGATTTAGCGGGCTTCTCTCCTACAATGAGCAGTTCTTC
NA,TRBV5-6,TRBJ1-5,TRBD1,CASSLGTGNQPQHF,TGTGCCAGCAGCTTGGGGACAGGGAACCAGCCCCAGCATTTT
NA,TRBV5-1,TRBJ1-2,TRBD1,CASSQGVRQGPNYGYTF,TGCGCCAGCAGCCAAGGCGTCCGACAGGGACCGAACTATGGCTACACCTTC
NA,TRBV27,TRBJ1-5,TRBD1,CASRPMSTGGIIGNQPQHF,TGTGCCAGCAGACCTATGAGTACAGGGGGTATTATTGGCAATCAGCCCCAGCATTTT
NA,TRBV25-1,TRBJ2-1,TRBD2,CASSGMGLAGRNEQFF,TGTGCCAGCAGTGGCATGGGACTAGCGGGACGCAATGAGCAGTTCTTC
few,TRBV30,TRBJ1-3,NA,CAWTTVSRSGNTIYF,TGTGCCTGGACGACAGTTAGTCGTTCTGGAAACACCATATATTTT
NA,TRBV6-4,TRBJ2-3,TRBD1,CASKGDRDTDTQYF,TGTGCCAGCAAGGGGGACAGGGACACAGATACGCAGTATTTT
NA,TRBV7-9,TRBJ2-3,NA,CASSLGLAGTDTQYF,TGTGCCAGCAGCTTAGGGCTAGCTGGCACAGATACGCAGTATTTT
NA,TRBV5-1,TRBJ2-7,TRBD1,CASSSGQGSRGSYEQYF,TGCGCCAGCAGCTCCGGACAGGGGAGTCGGGGATCCTACGAGCAGTACTTC
NA,TRBV30,TRBJ1-6,NA,CAWGGRGNSPLHF,TGTGCCTGGGGCGGACGAGGGAATTCACCCCTCCACTTT
NA,TRBV6-2/TRBV6-3,TRBJ1-2,NA,CASSSSWDITNYGYTF,TGTGCCAGCAGTTCGTCATGGGACATCACTAACTATGGCTACACCTTC
NA,TRBV30,TRBJ1-1,NA,CAWSVLSTGNTEAFF,TGTGCCTGGAGTGTACTTAGTACAGGGAACACTGAAGCTTTCTTT
NA,TRBV3-1/TRBV3-2,TRBJ1-1,NA,CASSRFLGGGSTEAFF,TGTGCCAGCAGCCGCTTCTTGGGGGGTGGGAGCACTGAAGCTTTCTTT
NA,TRBV4-2,TRBJ1-2,NA,CASSQEGPPLVNNYGYTF,TGTGCCAGCAGCCAGGAGGGGCCGCCTTTGGTTAATAACTATGGCTACACCTTC
NA,TRBV16,TRBJ2-5,NA,CASSQSTREETQYF,TGTGCCAGCAGCCAATCTACTAGAGAAGAGACCCAGTACTTC
once,TRBV7-2,TRBJ1-4,NA,CASSLGTAIPPTNEKLFF,TGTGCCAGCAGCTTAGGGACAGCGATTCCCCCAACTAATGAAAAACTGTTTTTT
NA,TRBV11-3,TRBJ2-5,NA,CASSSSRSVRFLETQYF,TGTGCCAGCAGCTCGTCCCGGTCTGTTCGGTTTCTCGAGACCCAGTACTTC
NA,TRBV5-4,TRBJ1-2,TRBD1,CASSDARGPNYGYTF,TGTGCCAGCAGTGATGCCAGGGGGCCCAACTATGGCTACACCTTC
NA,TRBV13,TRBJ2-5,NA,CASSLGRGGAGETQYF,TGTGCCAGCAGCTTAGGCCGAGGGGGGGCAGGTGAGACCCAGTACTTC
NA,TRBV9,TRBJ1-4,NA,CASSVGDLENEKLFF,TGTGCCAGCAGCGTTGGCGACCTAGAGAATGAAAAACTGTTTTTT
few,TRBV7-9,TRBJ2-7,TRBD2,CASHGTSGTYEQYF,TGTGCCAGCCATGGGACTAGCGGAACCTACGAGCAGTACTTC
NA,TRBV19,TRBJ1-6,TRBD1,CASSIVTGGQSPLHF,TGTGCCAGTAGTATTGTGACAGGGGGCCAATCACCCCTCCACTTT
NA,TRBV11-2,TRBJ1-1,NA,CASSWGPEAFF,TGTGCCAGCAGCTGGGGGCCTGAAGCTTTCTTT
NA,TRBV6-5,TRBJ1-2,NA,CASSKRGWEGSYTF,TGTGCCAGCAGTAAACGGGGATGGGAGGGTAGCTACACCTTC
once,TRBV5-6,TRBJ1-1,NA,CASSLGHKNTEAFF,TGTGCCAGCAGCTTGGGACACAAAAACACTGAAGCTTTCTTT
NA,TRBV7-9,TRBJ1-1,NA,CASSLRRGRNTEAFF,TGTGCCAGCAGCCTGCGCAGGGGCCGGAACACTGAAGCTTTCTTT
NA,TRBV5-1,TRBJ2-1,NA,CASSLLNEQFF,TGCGCCAGCAGCCTCCTCAATGAGCAGTTCTTC
once,TRBV28,TRBJ2-2,NA,CASSRGGTGELFF,TGTGCCAGCAGCAGGGGTGGCACCGGGGAGCTGTTTTTT
NA,TRBV19,TRBJ2-5,TRBD1,CASSGQGALQETQYF,TGTGCCAGTAGTGGACAGGGGGCTCTTCAAGAGACCCAGTACTTC
NA,TRBV12-5,TRBJ2-5,TRBD1,CASGRDRVIQTQYF,TGTGCTAGTGGTCGTGACAGGGTAATACAGACCCAGTACTTC
NA,TRBV5-1,TRBJ2-1,NA,CASSFQEGSSYNEQFF,TGCGCCAGCAGCTTTCAGGAGGGGAGCTCCTACAATGAGCAGTTCTTC
few,TRBV5-1,TRBJ1-1,NA,CASSLNDRRMNTEAFF,TGCGCCAGCAGCTTGAACGACAGGAGGATGAACACTGAAGCTTTCTTT
NA,TRBV21-1,TRBJ1-3,NA,CASSKVLTDNSGNTIYF,TGTGCCAGCAGCAAGGTCCTCACAGACAACTCTGGAAACACCATATATTTT
NA,TRBV2,TRBJ2-3,TRBD1,CASRPQGLGTDTQYF,TGTGCCAGCAGACCACAGGGGCTAGGCACAGATACGCAGTATTTT
NA,TRBV27,TRBJ2-3,NA,CASSWAGYKEDTQYF,TGTGCCAGCAGTTGGGCAGGGTATAAGGAAGATACGCAGTATTTT
NA,TRBV27,TRBJ2-2,TRBD1,CASYQGAGVGGELFF,TGTGCCAGCTATCAGGGGGCGGGCGTTGGCGGGGAGCTGTTTTTT
NA,TRBV6-2/TRBV6-3,TRBJ2-5,TRBD2,CASSLAGTKETQYF,TGTGCCAGCAGTCTAGCGGGAACCAAAGAGACCCAGTACTTC
NA,TRBV6-2/TRBV6-3,TRBJ2-1,TRBD2,CASSPRASGRVNEQFF,TGTGCCAGCAGCCCGCGGGCTAGCGGGAGAGTTAATGAGCAGTTCTTC
NA,TRBV4-2,TRBJ2-7,NA,CASSQSSATRQYF,TGTGCCAGCAGCCAGAGCTCCGCTACGAGGCAGTACTTC
NA,TRBV19,TRBJ2-7,NA,CASSDYYEQYF,TGTGCCAGTAGCGACTACTACGAGCAGTACTTC
NA,TRBV19,TRBJ1-2,NA,CASSIEPGRGRVYGYTF,TGTGCCAGTAGTATAGAACCCGGGAGAGGAAGAGTCTATGGCTACACCTTC
NA,TRBV15,TRBJ1-2,NA,CATSRDADTLGYTF,TGTGCCACCAGCAGAGATGCAGACACCCTTGGCTACACCTTC
NA,TRBV14,TRBJ1-1,NA,CASSQGGVRYFF,TGTGCCAGCAGCCAAGGGGGAGTTAGATATTTCTTT
NA,TRBV5-4,TRBJ2-1,TRBD1,CASSPGQGRGEQFF,TGTGCCAGCAGCCCGGGACAGGGGCGGGGTGAGCAGTTCTTC
NA,TRBV18,TRBJ1-4,NA,CASSPPFSGRNEKLFF,TGTGCCAGCTCACCACCGTTTTCAGGCCGAAATGAAAAACTGTTTTTT
NA,TRBV29-1,TRBJ2-2,NA,CSVRPGTGELFF,TGCAGCGTTCGACCAGGGACCGGGGAGCTGTTTTTT
once,TRBV3-1/TRBV3-2,TRBJ1-4,TRBD1,CASSQDGQGAGKLFF,TGTGCCAGCAGCCAAGATGGACAGGGGGCCGGAAAACTGTTTTTT
NA,TRBV5-6,TRBJ2-7,TRBD1,CASSLTGAGEQYF,TGTGCCAGCAGCTTAACAGGGGCGGGCGAGCAGTACTTC
NA,TRBV24-1,TRBJ2-1,NA,CATSDFGGESYNEQFF,TGTGCCACCAGTGATTTCGGAGGGGAGTCCTACAATGAGCAGTTCTTC
NA,TRBV3-1/TRBV3-2,TRBJ1-6,NA,CASSHSRVSNNSPLHF,TGTGCCAGCAGCCATTCCAGGGTCTCGAATAATTCACCCCTCCACTTT
once,TRBV27,TRBJ1-2,NA,CASSPVGLIFRGYTF,TGTGCCAGCAGCCCCGTAGGACTAATCTTCCGCGGCTACACCTTC
NA,TRBV19,TRBJ2-5,TRBD1,CASSIDRVQETQYF,TGTGCCAGTAGTATTGACAGGGTCCAAGAGACCCAGTACTTC
NA,TRBV18,TRBJ2-6,NA,CASSPFTGPGANVLTF,TGTGCCAGCTCACCCTTTACAGGGCCCGGGGCCAACGTCCTGACTTTC